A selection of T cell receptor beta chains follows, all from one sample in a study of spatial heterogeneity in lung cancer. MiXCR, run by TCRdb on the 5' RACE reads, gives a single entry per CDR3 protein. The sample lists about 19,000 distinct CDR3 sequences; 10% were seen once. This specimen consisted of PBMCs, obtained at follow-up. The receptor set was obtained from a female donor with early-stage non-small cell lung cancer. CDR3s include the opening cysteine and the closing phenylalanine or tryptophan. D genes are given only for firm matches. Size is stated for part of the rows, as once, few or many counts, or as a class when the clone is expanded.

CDR3nt: TGTGCCAGCAGTTGGAATTCACCCCTCCACTTT
CDR3aa: CASSWNSPLHF
d_gene: .
abundance: few
j_gene: TRBJ1-6
v_gene: TRBV6-1

CDR3nt: TGTGCCAGCAGCGGGGACAGGGAATCCTACGAGCAGTACTTC
CDR3aa: CASSGDRESYEQYF
d_gene: TRBD1
abundance: few
j_gene: TRBJ2-7
v_gene: TRBV9

CDR3nt: TGCGCCAGCAGCCAAGAGGGTATGAGATCGTTCAACTATGGCTACACCTTC
CDR3aa: CASSQEGMRSFNYGYTF
d_gene: .
abundance: .
j_gene: TRBJ1-2
v_gene: TRBV4-3

CDR3nt: TGTGCCAGCAGCTTAGGGGTGATAGCGGAGGTGGAGACCCAGTACTTC
CDR3aa: CASSLGVIAEVETQYF
d_gene: .
abundance: many
j_gene: TRBJ2-5
v_gene: TRBV11-2

CDR3nt: TGTGCCAGCAGCCCCCCCGGAATGACCACAGATACGCAGTATTTT
CDR3aa: CASSPPGMTTDTQYF
d_gene: .
abundance: many
j_gene: TRBJ2-3
v_gene: TRBV7-9

CDR3nt: TGCAGTGCTAGAGATTGGGGGAGGACTGAAGCTTTCTTT
CDR3aa: CSARDWGRTEAFF
d_gene: .
abundance: many
j_gene: TRBJ1-1
v_gene: TRBV20-1

CDR3nt: TGCAGCGTCCTGAGTTACAGGGGCCGCGGTGACGAGCAGTACTTC
CDR3aa: CSVLSYRGRGDEQYF
d_gene: TRBD1
abundance: many
j_gene: TRBJ2-7
v_gene: TRBV29-1

CDR3nt: TGTGCCAGCTCACCATTTCGGGGGATTGACACTGAAGCTTTCTTT
CDR3aa: CASSPFRGIDTEAFF
d_gene: .
abundance: .
j_gene: TRBJ1-1
v_gene: TRBV18

CDR3nt: TGTGCCAGCAGCGTAGGGGCTCCCAACTATGGCTACACCTTC
CDR3aa: CASSVGAPNYGYTF
d_gene: .
abundance: .
j_gene: TRBJ1-2
v_gene: TRBV9

CDR3nt: TGTGCCAGCTCCCATAACAGGGGATCCAACTATGGCTACACCTTC
CDR3aa: CASSHNRGSNYGYTF
d_gene: TRBD1
abundance: many
j_gene: TRBJ1-2
v_gene: TRBV5-4

CDR3nt: TGTGCCAGCAGCCCTCCGTTCCGACAGGCTGGGGAGACCCAGTACTTC
CDR3aa: CASSPPFRQAGETQYF
d_gene: .
abundance: many
j_gene: TRBJ2-5
v_gene: TRBV7-9

CDR3nt: TGTGCCATCAGTGAAATGGGGGCTAGCAATCAGCCCCAGCATTTT
CDR3aa: CAISEMGASNQPQHF
d_gene: .
abundance: many
j_gene: TRBJ1-5
v_gene: TRBV10-3

CDR3nt: TGTGCCAGCAGCGTTCGACTAGCGGGGCAGTTCTTC
CDR3aa: CASSVRLAGQFF
d_gene: TRBD2
abundance: few
j_gene: TRBJ2-1
v_gene: TRBV7-2